These T cell receptor beta chains were read from a single sample in a study of blood T cell repertoires in COVID-19. Sequenced by immunoSEQ multiplex PCR; TCRdb stores in-frame clones only, minus some. This table holds approximately 40,000 clones, roughly 85% found once. Input material: peripheral blood. The receptors derive from a man in his fifties or sixties with active or convalescent COVID-19. Both conserved end residues are trimmed from each CDR3. Each record gives: V gene, CDR3 protein.

V gene: TRBV2; CDR3 protein: ASSQQGRKGYT
V gene: TRBV5-1; CDR3 protein: ASSYGTTNQETQY
V gene: TRBV6-1; CDR3 protein: ASSEVVGSLTLAKNIQY
V gene: TRBV19; CDR3 protein: ASSPNLRGGYT
V gene: TRBV19; CDR3 protein: ASSIWTHSYNEQF
V gene: TRBV6-1; CDR3 protein: ASSAQSGRAGKIAHTQY
V gene: TRBV6-1; CDR3 protein: ASSELRGPAY
V gene: TRBV10-3; CDR3 protein: AISLGTGENTEAF
V gene: TRBV19; CDR3 protein: ASATGSGNTIY
V gene: TRBV4-1; CDR3 protein: ASSLGLAETETQY
V gene: TRBV7-9; CDR3 protein: ASSFPGNNSPLH
V gene: TRBV12-3/TRBV12-4; CDR3 protein: ASSVDRVTQAF
V gene: TRBV9; CDR3 protein: ASSVAGDYYNEQF
V gene: TRBV25-1; CDR3 protein: ASSEYGPEQF
V gene: TRBV2; CDR3 protein: ASSVPGFVNTEAF
V gene: TRBV6-5; CDR3 protein: ASSYDRAYGYT
V gene: TRBV28; CDR3 protein: ASRGGTVTWSSNQPQH
V gene: TRBV14; CDR3 protein: ASSQDRVRTEAF
V gene: TRBV19; CDR3 protein: ASSMIAGDGYT
V gene: TRBV9; CDR3 protein: ASSAEGTGIRPQH
V gene: TRBV10-3; CDR3 protein: AITRTENTEAF
V gene: TRBV6-2/TRBV6-3; CDR3 protein: ASSYVGGGTEAF
V gene: TRBV29-1; CDR3 protein: SVQKGGATLGTGELF
V gene: TRBV6-5; CDR3 protein: ASTWIQGSGEKLF
V gene: TRBV28; CDR3 protein: ASSPSGTAFTGGYT
V gene: TRBV20-1; CDR3 protein: SARLSGYT
V gene: TRBV7-9; CDR3 protein: ASSTHQGGVETQY
V gene: TRBV11-3; CDR3 protein: ASSPQTRRGYNEQF
V gene: TRBV5-1; CDR3 protein: ASSPQPSRSGETQY
V gene: TRBV4-1; CDR3 protein: ASSQKGVPGELF
V gene: TRBV5-1; CDR3 protein: ASSLNGRKEEPLH
V gene: TRBV5-1; CDR3 protein: ASSFLAGGDNEQF
V gene: TRBV3-1/TRBV3-2; CDR3 protein: ASSHTSGLYEQF
V gene: TRBV13; CDR3 protein: ASSYQVVLGEDEQF
V gene: TRBV12-3/TRBV12-4; CDR3 protein: ASSLGANSPLH
V gene: TRBV12-3/TRBV12-4; CDR3 protein: ASSPQRDTQY
V gene: TRBV10-1; CDR3 protein: ASSESSREPYNSPLH
V gene: TRBV24-1; CDR3 protein: ATSDTRQGGDTQY
V gene: TRBV11-2; CDR3 protein: ASTTARGRGNTIY
V gene: TRBV4-3; CDR3 protein: ASSPGQGRGSPLH
V gene: TRBV28; CDR3 protein: ASSLEEDNSPLH
V gene: TRBV5-5; CDR3 protein: ASSRQGGNYGYT
V gene: TRBV28; CDR3 protein: ASSLRDRETSPLH
V gene: TRBV21-1; CDR3 protein: ASSNLGTSRQETQY
V gene: TRBV30; CDR3 protein: AWTSGGNGAQY